This T cell receptor (beta chain) emerged from a study of Graves' ophthalmopathy and Graves' hyperthyroidism. Study in general: The authors collected peripheral blood at initial diagnosis, before any treatment. Study-level results: With around 69% sensitivity and approximately 73% specificity, the model predicted ophthalmopathy progression. Among expanded thyroid clonotypes above 0.001 frequency, most also occurred in blood.

Physicians reached a diagnosis by relying on clinical symptoms, serum thyroxine, TRAb, thyroid ultrasound and orbital computed tomography. A remark on this clonotype: No antigen is known for it.

The germline V gene has CDR1 DFQATT and CDR2 SNEGSKA (reference sequence). The CDR3 totals 13 residues. The J segment lost 5 bases and the V segment lost 5 bases, leaving 2 bases of the junction unmatched. Amplification of TCR beta CDR3 regions used RNA transcripts. HTBI-primed RT-PCR formed the first round, and a multiplex PCR formed the second. A single record per CDR3 protein comes from TCRdb applying MiXCR to the multiplex PCR reads. The table includes around 470,000 distinct CDR3 sequences, approximately 15% detected once. This chain joins TRBV20-1 and TRBJ2-2, with 10 bases that match TRBD1. The specimen sequenced was blood. This receptor was identified in a woman in her thirties with Graves' ophthalmopathy. Here the CDR3 reads CSAGTGETGELFF. CDR3 sequence (DNA): TGCAGTGCTGGGACAGGGGAAACCGGGGAGCTGTTTTTT.